The clone carrying this TCR beta chain was seen repeatedly, ten times or more. This sample stems from a study of T-cell memory formation after mild COVID-19. TCRdb redid the calling of the 5' RACE reads with MiXCR, one entry per CDR3 protein. This table has about 38,000 distinct CDR3 sequences, around 10% appearing once. The ends were cut back, 1 base at V and 2 bases at J, with 14 bases in the middle. CDR3 length: 16 amino acids. CDR1 is SGHAT, CDR2 FQNNGV, per germline. Sequenced: PBMCs or a T cell subset sorted from them (not recorded which). This chain uses TRBV11-2 with TRBJ2-5; a weak D match, TRBD2 (5 bases). The sequence was collected from a man aged 18 to 29 who had mild COVID-19 (a few samples of this study predate the infection). Cell type and time point are not known. The CDR3: CASSLVRLSGQETQYF. The CDR3 DNA reads TGTGCCAGCAGCTTAGTAAGACTATCGGGGCAAGAGACCCAGTACTTC.